This entry is about one T cell receptor beta chain. This sample is drawn from a study of T cell responses to AZD1222 COVID-19 vaccine. The CDR3 runs to 17 residues. Germline values: CDR1 LNHDA, CDR2 SQIVND (reference sequence). Trimming shortened V by 6 bases and J by 12 bases, and 30 bases separated the two germline ends. Some clones are missing from TCRdb's copy, which holds only in-frame ones; the method was immunoSEQ multiplex PCR. The top ten clones hold under 2% of a sample with around 100,000 clones, about 87% of them seen once. The TCR sequence derives from an adult in good health. This chain joins TRBV19 and TRBJ1-5; weak D call: TRBD1 (5 bases). The sequencing here drew on peripheral blood, taken on day 0 of AZD1222 vaccination. In DNA, the CDR3 is TGTGCCAGTAGCGGGACCGTGGGGTTGGTGTGGGTTGAAAACCAGCATTTT. It codes for CASSGTVGLVWVENQHF. The full variable domain, with the rest looked up from reference TRBV19 and TRBJ1-5, is DGGITQSPKYLFRKEGQNVTLSCEQNLNHDAMYWYRQDPGQGLRLIYYSQIVNDFQKGDIAEGYSVSREKKESFPLTVTSAQKNPTAFYLCASSGTVGLVWVENQHFGDGTRLSIL.